This is a list of T cell receptor beta chains from one sample in a study of blood T cell repertoires in COVID-19. Sequencing used immunoSEQ multiplex PCR; TCRdb keeps in-frame clones, though not all of them. The profile shows about 140,000 clones, around 84% of them singletons. Sequences were obtained from peripheral blood. These receptors were taken from a woman aged 55 to 70 with acute or convalescent COVID-19. Both conserved end residues are part of each CDR3. D genes are given only for firm matches. Expanded clones get a size class; other rows say once, few or many, or leave the size out.

D gene,V gene,clone size,J gene,CDR3 protein
TRBD1,TRBV7-9,-,TRBJ2-7,CASSRSGGSYEQYF
TRBD1,TRBV5-1,-,TRBJ1-6,CASRLALTGGNSPLHF
TRBD2,TRBV6-2/TRBV6-3,-,TRBJ2-5,CASSYMSSGVGETQYF
-,TRBV4-2,-,TRBJ2-5,CASSSPPLETQYF
TRBD1,TRBV5-1,-,TRBJ2-7,CASSGHGTGGLLIEQYF
-,TRBV19,once,TRBJ2-3,CASSTGGLIADTQYF
-,TRBV5-4,-,TRBJ2-1,CASSPTSSGDSEQFF
-,TRBV29-1,-,TRBJ2-2,CSARGANTGELFF
TRBD1,TRBV13,-,TRBJ1-5,CASSLQGNQPQHF
-,TRBV5-1,-,TRBJ2-5,CASSRGGKETQYF
-,TRBV18,-,TRBJ1-6,CASSPSGSNSPLHF
TRBD2,TRBV27,-,TRBJ2-5,CASRGLAGGRETQYF
-,TRBV5-1,-,TRBJ2-7,CASSWTGGEQYF